These 4 T cell receptor beta chains came from one sample sequenced in a study of CD8+ T cells in alopecia areata. Extracted from the samples, RNA was reverse transcribed into cDNA to serve as the sequencing template. Using immunoSEQ multiplex PCR, the repertoire was profiled, and TCRdb retains in-frame clones only, with some absent. The sample lists roughly 130,000 clones, about 57% occurring once. Specimen: CD4+ T cells sorted from blood, collected at week 0. These receptors were obtained from a human donor with alopecia areata.

This clone was seen a handful of times. The chain links TRBV28 to TRBJ1-1; possible D gene TRBD1, 6 bases. The CDR3 consists of 12 residues. In germline, CDR1 is MDHEN, CDR2 SYDVKM. Trimming left V 10 bases short and J 10 bases short, with 19 bases between. CDR3 in amino acids: CATRAQGLAAFF. The CDR3 nucleotides read TGTGCCACCAGAGCACAGGGTTTAGCAGCTTTCTTT.

This chain links TRBV7-2 with TRBJ1-1; possible D gene TRBD1, 5 bases. Per the germline V gene, CDR1 is SGHTA and CDR2 is FQGNSA. V was shortened by 4 bases and J by 5 bases, with 17 bases between the two germline ends. The CDR3 spans 15 residues. The CDR3 is CASSSIGAGKTEAFF. DNA for the CDR3: TGTGCCAGCAGCTCCATAGGGGCGGGGAAAACTGAAGCTTTCTTT.

This clone was recorded only once. The chain joins TRBV11-3 to TRBJ2-7, with TRBD1 identical over 7 bases. The CDR3 has 15 residues. Germline V gene sequence: CDR1 SGHNT, CDR2 YENEEA. The J segment lost 2 bases and the V segment lost 2 bases, leaving 6 bases of the junction unmatched. CDR3 bases: TGTGCCAGCAGCTTACGGGGCCAGGGGGCCTACGAGCAGTACTTC. This gives the protein CASSLRGQGAYEQYF.

This chain joins TRBV5-1 and TRBJ1-1; D remains unclear. The CDR3 has 15 residues. CDR1 is SGHRS and CDR2 is YFSETQ in the germline V gene. Trimming removed 3 bases at V and 1 base at J, with 13 bases between. The CDR3 coding sequence is TGCGCCAGCAGCTCAAACCCCGACGGGAACACTGAAGCTTTCTTT. This sequence encodes CASSSNPDGNTEAFF. Variable domain in full (rest from reference TRBV5-1 and TRBJ1-1): KAGVTQTPRYLIKTRGQQVTLSCSPISGHRSVSWYQQTPGQGLQFLFEYFSETQRNKGNFPGRFSGRQFSNSRSEMNVSTLELGDSALYLCASSSNPDGNTEAFFGQGTRLTVV.